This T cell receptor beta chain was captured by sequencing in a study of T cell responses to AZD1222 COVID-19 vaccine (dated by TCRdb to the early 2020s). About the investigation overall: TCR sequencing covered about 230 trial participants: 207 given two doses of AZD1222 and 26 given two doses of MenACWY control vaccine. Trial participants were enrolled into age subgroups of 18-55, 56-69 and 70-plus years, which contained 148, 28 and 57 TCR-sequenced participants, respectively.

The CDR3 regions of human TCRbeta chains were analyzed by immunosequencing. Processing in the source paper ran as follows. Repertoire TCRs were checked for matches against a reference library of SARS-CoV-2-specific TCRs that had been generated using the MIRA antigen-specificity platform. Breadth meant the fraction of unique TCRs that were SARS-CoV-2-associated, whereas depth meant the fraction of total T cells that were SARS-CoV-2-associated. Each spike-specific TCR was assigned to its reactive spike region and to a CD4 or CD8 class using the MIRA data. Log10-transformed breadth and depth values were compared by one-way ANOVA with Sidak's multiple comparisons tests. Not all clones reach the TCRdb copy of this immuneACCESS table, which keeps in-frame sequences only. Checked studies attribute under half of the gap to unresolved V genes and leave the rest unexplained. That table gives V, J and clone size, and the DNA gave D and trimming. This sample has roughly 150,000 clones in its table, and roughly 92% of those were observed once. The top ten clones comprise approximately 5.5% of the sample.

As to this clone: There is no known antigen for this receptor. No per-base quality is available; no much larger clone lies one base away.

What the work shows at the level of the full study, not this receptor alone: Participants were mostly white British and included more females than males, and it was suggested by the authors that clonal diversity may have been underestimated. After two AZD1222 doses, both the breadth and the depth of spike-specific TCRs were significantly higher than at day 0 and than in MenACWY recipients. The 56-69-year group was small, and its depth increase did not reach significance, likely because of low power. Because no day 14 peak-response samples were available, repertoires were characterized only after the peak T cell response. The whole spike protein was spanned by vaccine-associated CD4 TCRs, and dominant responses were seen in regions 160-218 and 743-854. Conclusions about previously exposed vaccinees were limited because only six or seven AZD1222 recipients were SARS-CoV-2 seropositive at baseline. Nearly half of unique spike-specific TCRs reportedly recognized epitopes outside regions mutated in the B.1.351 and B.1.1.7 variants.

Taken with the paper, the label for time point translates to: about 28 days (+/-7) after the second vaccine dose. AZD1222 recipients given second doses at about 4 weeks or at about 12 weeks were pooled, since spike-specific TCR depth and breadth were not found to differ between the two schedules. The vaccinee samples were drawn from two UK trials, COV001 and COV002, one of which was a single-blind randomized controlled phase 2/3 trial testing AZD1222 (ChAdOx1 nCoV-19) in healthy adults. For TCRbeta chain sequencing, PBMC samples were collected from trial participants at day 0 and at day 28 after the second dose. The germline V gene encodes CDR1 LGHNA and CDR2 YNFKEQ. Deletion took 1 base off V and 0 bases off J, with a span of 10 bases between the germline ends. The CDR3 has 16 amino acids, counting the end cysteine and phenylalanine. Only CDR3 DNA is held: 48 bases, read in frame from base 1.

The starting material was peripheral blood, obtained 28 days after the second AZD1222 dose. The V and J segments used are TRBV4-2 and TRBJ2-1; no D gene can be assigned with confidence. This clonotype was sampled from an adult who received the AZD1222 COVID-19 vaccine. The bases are TGTGCCAGCAGCCAAGTAACGGCCAGCTCCTACAATGAGCAGTTCTTC. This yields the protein CASSQVTASSYNEQFF.